A selection of T cell receptor beta chains follows, all from one sample in a study of shared clonotypes between healthy human individuals. Assay: immunoSEQ multiplex PCR; the TCRdb copy retains only in-frame clones and omits some. The sample gives some 2,500,000 clones, approximately 93% of which show up once; around 0.37% is in the top ten. Material for sequencing was naive CD4+ T cells from PBMCs. The receptors originated from a man aged 18 to 29 in good health. Some clones in this sample may be carry-over from other donors' samples. CDR3s include the opening cysteine and the closing phenylalanine or tryptophan. The order of the fields is CDR3 DNA, CDR3 protein, D gene, V gene, clone size, J gene. A D gene is named only where the DNA matches it firmly. Size is stated for part of the rows, as once, few or many counts, or as a class when the clone is expanded.

CDR3nt: TGTGCCAGAAGGCGCTACACCTTC
CDR3aa: CARRRYTF
d_gene: -
v_gene: TRBV5-3
abundance: once
j_gene: TRBJ1-2

CDR3nt: TGTGCCAGTAACACTAACACGTGGGGCACGCAGTATTTT
CDR3aa: CASNTNTWGTQYF
d_gene: -
v_gene: TRBV19
abundance: -
j_gene: TRBJ2-3

CDR3nt: TGCGCCAGCAGCTTAGGACAGGGTAATAATTCACCCCTCCACTTT
CDR3aa: CASSLGQGNNSPLHF
d_gene: TRBD1
v_gene: TRBV4-3
abundance: -
j_gene: TRBJ1-6

CDR3nt: TGTGCCAGCAGCTTGTTTCCGGGAGAAAAAGCTTTCTTT
CDR3aa: CASSLFPGEKAFF
d_gene: -
v_gene: TRBV5-5
abundance: -
j_gene: TRBJ1-1

CDR3nt: TGCGCCAGCAGTGGGACAGGGGGCACAGATACGCAGTATTTT
CDR3aa: CASSGTGGTDTQYF
d_gene: TRBD1
v_gene: TRBV4-1
abundance: -
j_gene: TRBJ2-3

CDR3nt: TGTGCCAGCAGCCTCCCTAGCGGGAGACTATCAGATACGCAGTATTTT
CDR3aa: CASSLPSGRLSDTQYF
d_gene: TRBD2
v_gene: TRBV5-6
abundance: -
j_gene: TRBJ2-3

CDR3nt: TGTGCCAGCAGCCAAGTAGGGGTTGGGCCAGCCAAAAACATTCAGTACTTC
CDR3aa: CASSQVGVGPAKNIQYF
d_gene: -
v_gene: TRBV14
abundance: -
j_gene: TRBJ2-4

CDR3nt: TGTGCCAGCTGTCGACAGGAGGCCTCTGGAAACACCATATATTTT
CDR3aa: CASCRQEASGNTIYF
d_gene: -
v_gene: TRBV6-1
abundance: -
j_gene: TRBJ1-3

CDR3nt: TGTGCCAGCAGTGAAGCAAGGTTCGAGCAGTACTTC
CDR3aa: CASSEARFEQYF
d_gene: -
v_gene: TRBV6-1
abundance: -
j_gene: TRBJ2-7

CDR3nt: TGTGCCAGCAGTACACCGGGACAGGGGAAAGATACGCAGTATTTT
CDR3aa: CASSTPGQGKDTQYF
d_gene: TRBD1
v_gene: TRBV28
abundance: -
j_gene: TRBJ2-3

CDR3nt: TGTGCCAGCAGCTCACTGAGGAGGGGACTAGCGGGAGGGAGCAGTGAGCAGTTCTTC
CDR3aa: CASSSLRRGLAGGSSEQFF
d_gene: TRBD2
v_gene: TRBV7-8
abundance: -
j_gene: TRBJ2-1

CDR3nt: TGTGCCAGTAGTATTCTAACCGGCAGCGGAAACATTCAGTACTTC
CDR3aa: CASSILTGSGNIQYF
d_gene: -
v_gene: TRBV19
abundance: -
j_gene: TRBJ2-4